These 26 T cell receptor beta chains were sequenced from one sample in a study of T cell responses to AZD1222 COVID-19 vaccine (dated by TCRdb to about 2021). The meaning of the sample's time point label: baseline before first vaccination. Receptors were amplified or captured by the immunoSEQ multiplex PCR assay. What TCRdb holds here is the immuneACCESS table cut down to in-frame rearrangements. Part of the clones is not present; checked against another copy, under half of the missing clones reflect an unresolved V gene, and the others are unexplained. Across this sample there are about 100,000 clones, with 88% seen only once. The ten most abundant clones make up 1.8% of the sample. Sequenced here: peripheral blood, sampled on day 0 of AZD1222 vaccination. The receptors stem from an adult in good health.

This clone was seen only once. An end of the junction does not agree with germline; a read error may underlie this. The rearrangement links TRBV7-9 to TRBJ1-4, with D perhaps matching TRBD1 (5 bases). CDR1 is SEHNR and CDR2 is FQNEAQ in the germline V gene (reference sequence). The CDR3 contains 8 residues. CDR3 residues: CASKGLPF. DNA of the CDR3: TGTGCCAGCAAGGGGTTGCCTTTT.

V and J are TRBV28 and TRBJ2-7; tentative D call: TRBD2 (5 bases). Trimming pared 5 bases from V and 5 bases from J, leaving 10 bases between. The CDR3 totals 12 residues. Germline-derived CDR1 and CDR2 are MDHEN and SYDVKM. The CDR3 protein is CASSPPGNEQYF. For the CDR3, the DNA is TGTGCCAGCAGTCCCCCCGGGAACGAGCAGTACTTC.

The V and J genes are TRBV5-6 and TRBJ2-1; the match to TRBD2 covers 7 bases. The V gene end was trimmed by 8 bases and the J gene end by 0 bases; junction bases not matched to a gene: 11. In germline, CDR1 is SGHDT, CDR2 YYEEEE. This CDR3 comprises 16 residues. CDR3: CASLDGRLLSYNEQFF. The CDR3 DNA reads TGTGCCAGTCTGGACGGGAGGCTCCTCTCCTACAATGAGCAGTTCTTC.

The rearrangement links TRBV6-2 or TRBV6-3 to TRBJ2-2; the D gene is possibly TRBD1 (6 bases). CDR3 size: 17 residues. Trimming removed 2 bases at V and 4 bases at J, with 17 bases between. The germline V gene has CDR1 MNHEY and CDR2 SVGEGT. The CDR3 loop is CASSYLPGQLPTGELFF. Written as DNA, the CDR3 is TGTGCCAGCAGTTACCTACCGGGACAACTACCCACCGGGGAGCTGTTTTTT.

CDR3 DNA: TGTGCCAGCAGCTCGAAGGGGGAACACACTGAAGCTTTCTTT. Translating gives CASSSKGEHTEAFF. The chain carries TRBV6-2 or TRBV6-3 and TRBJ1-1, with D maybe TRBD1 (6 bases). Trimming removed 6 bases from V and 3 bases from J, with 14 bases in between. CDR3 length: 14 residues. Per the germline V gene, CDR1 is MNHEY and CDR2 is SVGEGT.

The chain has TRBV5-5 and TRBJ2-3, with D perhaps matching TRBD1 (7 bases). V was cut by 4 bases and J by 6 bases, with 18 bases left in between. This CDR3 has 15 amino acids. Germline CDR1 and CDR2: SGHKS and YYEKEE (reference sequence). The CDR3 is CASSPLAGGSDTQYF. CDR3 coding DNA: TGTGCCAGCAGCCCGTTGGCAGGGGGGTCGGATACGCAGTATTTT.

This chain uses TRBV19 with TRBJ2-7; 9 bases fit TRBD1. Germline V gene sequence: CDR1 LNHDA, CDR2 SQIVND (reference sequence). The CDR3 consists of 15 residues. V lost 7 bases, J lost 5 bases, and 12 bases stayed unmatched. This chain's CDR3 is CASTSGTGWYDEQYF. As DNA, the CDR3 is TGTGCCAGTACCTCTGGGACAGGGTGGTACGACGAGCAGTACTTC.

The V gene is TRBV27, the J gene TRBJ2-5; D call uncertain. CDR3 length: 15 residues. Germline V gene lookup returns CDR1 MNHEY and CDR2 SMNVEV (reference sequence). Trimming removed 2 bases at V and 2 bases at J, with 12 bases between. CDR3 DNA: TGTGCCAGCAGTTTAGTGGGGTACCGGCAAGAGACCCAGTACTTC. It translates to CASSLVGYRQETQYF.

CDR3 coding DNA: TGTGCCAGCCTCCCCGGGGGGCCTCGCTATGGCTACACCTTC. Its translation: CASLPGGPRYGYTF. This chain joins TRBV19 and TRBJ1-2; tentative D call: TRBD1 (6 bases). This CDR3 has 14 residues. Trimming pared 9 bases from V and 4 bases from J, leaving 18 bases between. Germline loops: CDR1 LNHDA, CDR2 SQIVND (reference sequence).

V gene TRBV7-2 combines with J gene TRBJ2-1; the D call may be TRBD1 or TRBD2 (5 bases each). The germline V and J ends were trimmed by 7 bases and 2 bases, with 15 bases remaining between them. This CDR3 is built from 15 residues. Germline CDR1 is SGHTA and CDR2 is FQGNSA. CDR3 protein: CASTPGTYAYNEQFF. The DNA of the CDR3 is TGTGCCAGCACCCCCGGGACGTATGCCTACAATGAGCAGTTCTTC.

V gene TRBV28 combines with J gene TRBJ1-6; 9 bases are a match to TRBD1. This CDR3 has 18 residues. V lost 6 bases and J lost 0; bases outside the gene matches: 9. Per germline, CDR1 MDHEN and CDR2 SYDVKM. Here the CDR3 DNA reads TGTGCCAGCAGCTGGGGACAGGGAAAAAGCTCCTATAATTCACCCCTCCACTTT. Its translation is CASSWGQGKSSYNSPLHF.

V is TRBV5-4 and J is TRBJ1-1, with D unresolved. V lost 3 bases to trimming and J lost 11 bases, with 14 bases between them. This CDR3 contains 12 residues. CDR1 SGHNT and CDR2 YYREEE come from the germline V gene (reference sequence). The DNA for the CDR3 is TGTGCCAGCAGCTCCCCCGGTGTGGGCGCTTTCTTT. Encoded protein: CASSSPGVGAFF.

In DNA form, the CDR3 reads TGTGCCAGCAGCAAGATTGGATTCGCAGATACGCAGTATTTT. This codes for CASSKIGFADTQYF. J is TRBJ2-3 and V is TRBV11-3, with D uncertain. V lost 5 bases and J lost 4, with 13 bases in between. Germline V gene lookup returns CDR1 SGHNT and CDR2 YENEEA. The CDR3 is 14 residues long.

The genes are TRBV10-3 and TRBJ2-1, with TRBD2 matching over 8 bases. The germline gives CDR1 ENHRY, CDR2 SYGVKD. J was trimmed by 6 bases and V by 0 bases; bases with no gene match: 7. The CDR3 extends over 16 amino acids. CDR3 sequence reads: CAISESGTSGLNEQFF. CDR3 DNA: TGTGCCATCAGTGAGTCAGGTACTAGCGGCCTCAATGAGCAGTTCTTC.

V usage is TRBV27 and J usage is TRBJ1-2; TRBD1 matches at 8 bases. Per germline, CDR1 MNHEY and CDR2 SMNVEV (reference sequence). CDR3 length: 15 residues. Unmatched junction bases numbered 8, after V lost 4 bases and J lost 4 bases. The CDR3 loop is CASSSGTGASYGYTF. The CDR3 DNA sequence: TGTGCCAGCAGTTCTGGGACAGGAGCTTCCTATGGCTACACCTTC.

This chain joins TRBV2 and TRBJ1-1, with a possible D match to TRBD1 (6 bases). The CDR3 length is 12 residues. The V gene's germline CDR1 is SNHLY and CDR2 FYNNEI. Trimming took 8 bases from V and 3 from J, leaving 10 bases between them. The CDR3 region has the DNA TGTGCCAGCTTAGGGGGTGACACTGAAGCTTTCTTT. Encoded protein: CASLGGDTEAFF. Based on the CDR3 plus reference TRBV2 and TRBJ1-1, the full variable domain is EPEVTQTPSHQVTQMGQEVILRCVPISNHLYFYWYRQILGQKVEFLVSFYNNEISEKSEIFDDQFSVERPDGSNFTLKIRSTKLEDSAMYFCASLGGDTEAFFGQGTRLTVV.

This sequence joins TRBV28 and TRBJ2-7, with TRBD2 as a possible D gene (7 bases). The CDR3 runs 14 residues. From germline, CDR1 is MDHEN and CDR2 SYDVKM. V lost 10 bases and J lost 3, with 19 bases in between. CDR3 loop: CATGWGGRNYEQYF. The DNA for the CDR3 is TGTGCCACCGGTTGGGGGGGCCGTAACTACGAGCAGTACTTC. The full variable domain, in which reference TRBV28 and TRBJ2-7 provide the parts outside the CDR3, is DVKVTQSSRYLVKRTGEKVFLECVQDMDHENMFWYRQDPGLGLRLIYFSYDVKMKEKGDIPEGYSVSREKKERFSLILESASTNQTSMYLCATGWGGRNYEQYFGPGTRLTVT.

Details on this clone: The DNA is omitted, as the CDR3 cannot be located on it reliably, and the CDR3 follows TCRdb's listing. The rearrangement joins TRBV3-1 (or the pseudogene TRBV3-2) to TRBJ2-7. The CDR3 has 18 amino acids, counting both end residues. From germline, CDR1 is LGHDT and CDR2 YNNKEL (reference sequence). The CDR3 reads CASSQASTSGLSSYEQYF.

The chain carries TRBV27 and TRBJ2-1; a possible D gene is TRBD1 (5 bases). The V and J ends lost 6 bases and 2 bases respectively, with 8 bases between them. Germline V gene data show CDR1 as MNHEY and CDR2 as SMNVEV (reference sequence). The CDR3 runs to 13 residues. The CDR3 DNA sequence: TGTGCCAGCAGGACAGAACCCTACAATGAGCAGTTCTTC. It codes for CASRTEPYNEQFF.

The chain carries TRBV4-1 and TRBJ2-1, with 8 positions matching TRBD2. V lost 1 base, J lost 7 bases, and 9 bases stayed unmatched. Germline loops: CDR1 MGHRA, CDR2 YSYEKL. CDR3 length equals 16 residues. CDR3 amino acids: CASSQVAGTRENEQFF. The CDR3 DNA reads TGCGCCAGCAGCCAAGTCGCCGGGACTAGGGAAAATGAGCAGTTCTTC.

The chain combines TRBV4-1 with TRBJ1-1; a possible D gene is TRBD1 (5 bases). Trimming shortened V by 1 base and J by 0 bases, and 6 bases separated the two germline ends. This CDR3 contains 14 residues. Germline values: CDR1 MGHRA, CDR2 YSYEKL. The CDR3 sequence: CASSQGGLNTEAFF. CDR3 in DNA: TGCGCCAGCAGCCAAGGGGGGTTGAACACTGAAGCTTTCTTT.

This chain links TRBV7-3 with TRBJ2-2, with TRBD1 matching 12 bases. CDR1 is SGHTA, CDR2 FQGTGA, per germline. V lost 1 base and J lost 8; bases outside the gene matches: 20. The CDR3 runs to 21 residues. In nucleotides, the CDR3 is TGTGCCAGCAGCTTAAGCCAATTAGGGCCCTACCGGGACAGGGGGCAAGGGGAGCTGTTTTTT. It codes for CASSLSQLGPYRDRGQGELFF.

The genes are TRBV11-3 and TRBJ1-1; D possibly corresponds to TRBD1 (6 bases). The germline V and J ends were trimmed by 0 bases and 4 bases, with 21 bases remaining between them. CDR3 length: 18 amino acids. Germline assignment: CDR1 SGHNT and CDR2 YENEEA. The CDR3 loop reads CASSLEDIPGDKRTEAFF. The CDR3 DNA reads TGTGCCAGCAGCTTAGAGGACATCCCCGGGGACAAACGCACTGAAGCTTTCTTT. Together with reference TRBV11-3 and TRBJ1-1, the CDR3 gives the full variable domain: EAGVVQSPRYKIIEKKQPVAFWCNPISGHNTLYWYLQNLGQGPELLIRYENEEAVDDSQLPKDRFSAERLKGVDSTLKIQPAELGDSAVYLCASSLEDIPGDKRTEAFFGQGTRLTVV.

In this sample, this clone turned up once. This chain uses TRBV6-2 or TRBV6-3 with TRBJ2-2; tentative D call: TRBD2 (6 bases). The V gene lost 5 bases and the J gene lost 3 bases, with 10 bases spanning the gap. CDR3 length: 14 residues. Per the germline V gene, CDR1 is MNHEY and CDR2 is SVGEGT. This CDR3 reads CASSRDSDTGELFF. CDR3 DNA sequence: TGTGCCAGCAGTCGGGACTCGGACACCGGGGAGCTGTTTTTT.

V usage is TRBV19 and J usage is TRBJ1-2; D is undetermined. The CDR3 has 12 amino acids. CDR1 and CDR2 (germline): LNHDA, SQIVND (reference sequence). V shed 1 base and J shed 7 bases, with 7 bases lying between them. The CDR3 reads CASSIAWGGYTF. The CDR3 nucleotides are TGTGCCAGTAGTATAGCCTGGGGTGGCTACACCTTC.

The DNA of the CDR3 is TGTGCCAGCAGCTCGGGCTCATCGACTAGCGGAGTCCGAGAGACCCAGTACTTC. This sequence encodes CASSSGSSTSGVRETQYF. V gene TRBV3-1 (or the pseudogene TRBV3-2) combines with J gene TRBJ2-5; 9 bases map to TRBD2. Germline V gene sequence: CDR1 LGHDT, CDR2 YNNKEL (reference sequence). V lost 5 bases, J lost 4 bases, and 17 bases stayed unmatched. This CDR3 spans 18 amino acids.